Listed here are 30 T cell receptor beta chains from one sample, sequenced in a study of T cell clonality in common variable immunodeficiency. Clones were sequenced by immunoSEQ multiplex PCR, and TCRdb holds only the in-frame ones, with some missing. The sample holds about 37,000 clones, and no clone turns up only once. The sample was peripheral blood mononuclear cells. These receptors were collected from a person aged 18 to 75 in good health.

This clone was counted ten times or more. The read finishes 3 residues shy of the CDR3 end, and the germline J gene is used to complete it. V and J are TRBV4-2 and TRBJ2-7, with 7 bases identical to TRBD2. CDR3 length: 14 amino acids. With 2 bases clipped from V and 6 bases from J, the junction kept 7 bases outside the gene matches. The V gene's germline CDR1 is LGHNA and CDR2 YNFKEQ. CDR3 bases read: TGTGCCAGCAGCCAACTAGCGGCCTACTCCGAG. This sequence encodes CASSQLAAYSE. The whole CDR3 region reads CASSQLAAYSEQYF.

This clone was seen repeatedly, ten times or more. The read ends 3 residues shy of where the CDR3 ends; the end is completed using the germline J gene. The genes are TRBV5-1 and TRBJ1-4; perhaps TRBD1 as D (6 bases). Germline CDR1 and CDR2: SGHRS and YFSETQ. V was pared by 0 bases and J by 8 bases, with 17 bases between. The CDR3 covers 16 residues. The CDR3 here is CASSLGLQGFTEKLFF. The DNA read from the CDR3 is TGCGCCAGCAGCTTGGGGTTACAGGGATTTACAGAAAAA.

This clone was observed many times. From the germline J gene comes the end of the CDR3, since the read stops 3 residues before it. The rearrangement uses TRBV7-8 and TRBJ1-4; D is unresolved. Germline CDR1 reads SGHVS; CDR2 reads FQNEAQ. V lost 4 bases and J lost 6, with 6 bases in between. This CDR3 is built from 12 residues. The CDR3 sequence: CASSSSDEKLFF. CDR3 DNA (partial): TGTGCCAGCAGCTCCTCGGATGAAAAA.

This clone has at least ten counts. The missing CDR3 end, 3 residues past where the read stops, is filled in from the germline J gene. The chain couples TRBV5-1 to TRBJ1-1; D is ambiguous. Germline V gene data show CDR1 as SGHRS and CDR2 as YFSETQ. V was shortened by 4 bases and J by 3 bases, with 19 bases between the two germline ends. This CDR3 region has 16 residues. CDR3 residues: CASSEGQNIPDTEAFF. The CDR3 bases that were read are TGCGCCAGCAGCGAGGGCCAGAACATACCGGACACTGAA.

Note on this clone: An end of the junction does not agree with germline; a read error may underlie this. The CDR3: CSSSFAGELFF. CDR3 DNA (partial): TGTTCCAGCAGCTTCGCCGGGGAG. This chain uses TRBV7-9 with TRBJ2-2, with no clear D. Coverage ceases 3 residues before the CDR3 finishes, and the germline J gene fills in the end. The germline CDR1 and CDR2 sequences are SEHNR and FQNEAQ (reference sequence). This CDR3 region has 11 residues. Based on the CDR3 plus reference TRBV7-9 and TRBJ2-2, the full variable domain is DTGVSQNPRHKITKRGQNVTFRCDPISEHNRLYWYRQTLGQGPEFLTYFQNEAQLEKSRLLSDRFSAERPKGSFSTLEIQRTEQGDSAMYLCSSSFAGELFFGEGSRLTVL.

The table lists this clone with many counts. The CDR3 goes on 3 residues after the read ends, and that part is filled in from the germline J gene. V gene TRBV10-3 combines with J gene TRBJ2-3, with D hard to call. The CDR3 covers 12 residues. V was cut by 7 bases and J by 2 bases, with 7 bases left in between. From germline, CDR1 is ENHRY and CDR2 SYGVKD. CDR3: CAIKDNTDTQYF. CDR3 DNA (partial): TGTGCCATCAAAGACAACACAGATACG.

This clone was recorded many times. The CDR3 here is CASSNQGGGTEAFF. The covered CDR3 bases are TGTGCCAGCAGTAACCAGGGAGGGGGCACTGAA. V gene TRBV6-2 or TRBV6-3 combines with J gene TRBJ1-1; D might be TRBD1 (6 bases). The read finishes 3 residues shy of the CDR3 end, and the germline J gene is used to complete it. This CDR3 has 14 amino acids. The V end was cut by 5 bases, the J end by 4 bases, with 14 bases between. Germline CDR1 reads MNHEY; CDR2 reads SVGEGT.

Ten or more counts support this clone. The CDR3 is cut off 3 residues early in the read; its end comes from the germline J gene. The V gene is TRBV18, the J gene TRBJ1-2, with TRBD1 as a possible D gene (6 bases). Germline CDR1 reads KGHSH; CDR2 reads LQKENI. The CDR3 is 14 amino acids. The sequenced CDR3 bases are TGTGCCAGCTCACCTCGACAGGAAGGTAGCGGC. Its protein product is CASSPRQEGSG. The full CDR3 sequence reads CASSPRQEGSGYTF.

This clone was seen repeatedly, ten times or more. The sequenced fragment ends 3 residues before the CDR3 boundary, so the rest is inferred from the germline J gene. The rearrangement links TRBV29-1 to TRBJ2-2, with 8 bases that match TRBD1. Trimming removed 7 bases from V and 5 bases from J; junction bases left unmatched: 9. The CDR3 extends over 14 amino acids. Germline V gene data show CDR1 as SQVTM and CDR2 as ANQGSEA. Partial CDR3 DNA: TGCAGCGCTGCCGAGACAGGGGTAACCGGGGAG. This gives the protein CSAAETGVTGE. The CDR3 in its entirety is CSAAETGVTGELFF.

This clone was counted ten times or more. The DNA ends 3 residues before the CDR3 does, and the rest of the CDR3 is filled in from the germline J gene. V usage is TRBV5-4 and J usage is TRBJ2-1, with D maybe TRBD2 (6 bases). From germline, CDR1 is SGHNT and CDR2 YYREEE (reference sequence). The V gene lost 4 bases and the J gene lost 6 bases, with 17 bases spanning the gap. The CDR3 is 15 amino acids. The CDR3 loop reads CASSPDNRAGNEQFF. The sequenced part of the CDR3 DNA is TGTGCCAGCAGCCCGGACAACCGAGCGGGCAATGAG.

This clone was detected many times. With the read ending 3 residues before the CDR3 end, the germline J gene is used to fill in that end. This chain joins TRBV7-8 and TRBJ2-5; tentatively, D is TRBD1 (5 bases). This CDR3 has 15 amino acids. Germline V CDR1 and CDR2: SGHVS, FQNEAQ. Trimming cost V 5 bases and J 0 bases, with 13 bases left between them. The CDR3 bases that were read are TGTGCCAGCAGCCCGAGGCGCAGGGACCAAGAGACC. Its translation: CASSPRRRDQET. The complete CDR3 protein is CASSPRRRDQETQYF.

There are many counts of this clone. The CDR3 goes on 3 residues after the read ends, and that part is filled in from the germline J gene. The V and J genes are TRBV20-1 and TRBJ1-3, with D perhaps matching TRBD1 (5 bases). CDR1 is DFQATT and CDR2 is SNEGSKA in the germline V gene (reference sequence). The CDR3 consists of 18 residues. V was cut by 0 bases and J by 0 bases, with 18 bases left in between. The CDR3 DNA, read in part, is TGCAGTGCTAGAGATAAAGTAGGACACAGGATCTCTGGAAACACC. Translating it yields CSARDKVGHRISGNT. The entire CDR3 reads CSARDKVGHRISGNTIYF.

The sample holds many counts of this clone. Sequencing ends 3 residues short of the CDR3 end; the germline J gene provides the rest. The chain joins TRBV20-1 to TRBJ2-1; 11 nucleotides agree with TRBD2. Germline V gives CDR1 DFQATT, CDR2 SNEGSKA (reference sequence). The CDR3 length is 16 residues. The junction had 12 bases not matched to a gene; V was cut back by 3 bases and J by 8 bases. The sequenced part of the CDR3 DNA is TGCAGTGCTAGTGGGGTACTAGCGGGAGTCATAGATGAG. It translates to CSASGVLAGVIDE. The CDR3 in full is CSASGVLAGVIDEQFF.

This clone occurred many times. The CDR3 end falls 3 residues outside the read, so it is completed with the germline J gene. The chain carries TRBV5-4 and TRBJ2-1; D is unresolved. CDR1 and CDR2 from the germline V gene are SGHNT and YYREEE (reference sequence). V was pared by 1 base and J by 6 bases, with 8 bases between. The length of the CDR3 is 13 residues. CDR3 sequence: CASSLLESNEQFF. The CDR3 bases that were read are TGTGCCAGCAGCTTGCTAGAGTCCAATGAG.

This clone has ten or more counts. Read coverage stops 3 residues before the CDR3 terminus; the germline J gene supplies the remainder. V and J are TRBV3-1 (or the pseudogene TRBV3-2) and TRBJ2-5, with D possibly being TRBD1 or TRBD2 (5 bases each). Germline values: CDR1 LGHDT, CDR2 YNNKEL (reference sequence). V gave up 1 base and J gave up 5 bases, with 23 bases separating them. The CDR3 loop spans 18 amino acids. The sequenced CDR3 bases are TGTGCCAGCAGCCAAGGATGGGGTGGCAGGGAGCCATGGGAGACC. This gives the protein CASSQGWGGREPWET. The entire CDR3 sequence reads CASSQGWGGREPWETQYF.

Ten or more counts support this clone. The CDR3 end falls 3 residues outside the read, so it is completed with the germline J gene. The V gene is TRBV13, the J gene TRBJ1-1; TRBD1 might be the D (5 bases). This CDR3 contains 13 residues. Germline lookup yields CDR1 PRHDT and CDR2 FYEKMQ (reference sequence). V lost 3 bases to trimming and J lost 4 bases, with 9 bases between them. The covered CDR3 bases are TGTGCCAGCAGCTTCAGGGTGGCCACTGAA. Protein sequence: CASSFRVATE. Given in full, the CDR3 is CASSFRVATEAFF.

This clone was detected ten times or more. The CDR3 end falls 3 residues outside the read, so it is completed with the germline J gene. The chain couples TRBV5-6 to TRBJ1-1, with no clear D. Germline V gene sequence: CDR1 SGHDT, CDR2 YYEEEE. This CDR3 has 12 amino acids. Trimming left V 2 bases short and J 3 bases short, with 5 bases between. The CDR3 reads CASSFHYTEAFF. The sequenced CDR3 bases are TGTGCCAGCAGCTTCCACTACACTGAA.

Remarks on this clone: The read terminates 3 residues before the CDR3 end, so the remaining end is supplied by the germline J gene. J is TRBJ2-2 and V is TRBV6-4; D not resolved. V lost 4 bases and J lost 0, with 6 bases in between. The V gene's germline CDR1 is MRHNA and CDR2 SNTAGT. This CDR3 region has 14 residues. This CDR3 reads CASSGQANTGELFF. Incomplete CDR3 DNA: TGTGCCAGCAGTGGGCAGGCGAACACCGGGGAG.

The sample holds many counts of this clone. From the germline J gene comes the end of the CDR3, since the read stops 3 residues before it. The rearrangement links TRBV2 to TRBJ2-1, with D unclear. V was cut by 4 bases and J by 3 bases, with 13 bases left in between. Germline loops: CDR1 SNHLY, CDR2 FYNNEI. The CDR3 loop spans 15 amino acids. Partial CDR3 DNA: TGTGCCAGCAGTGGCCCTGCGGTCAGCTACAATGAG. Translating it yields CASSGPAVSYNE. The full-length CDR3 reads as CASSGPAVSYNEQFF.

The table lists this clone with many counts. Read coverage stops 3 residues before the CDR3 terminus; the germline J gene supplies the remainder. The chain employs TRBV5-4 and TRBJ2-2; TRBD2 aligns across 10 bases. V lost 5 bases to trimming and J lost 4 bases; unmatched junction nucleotides: 8. Germline CDR1 SGHNT, CDR2 YYREEE (reference sequence). This CDR3 is built from 16 residues. CDR3 amino acids: CASRDASGSRTGELFF. The covered CDR3 bases are TGTGCCAGCAGAGACGCTAGCGGGAGTCGCACCGGGGAG. Full variable domain (outside the CDR3, taken from reference TRBV5-4 and TRBJ2-2): ETGVTQSPTHLIKTRGQQVTLRCSSQSGHNTVSWYQQALGQGPQFIFQYYREEENGRGNFPPRFSGLQFPNYSSELNVNALELDDSALYLCASRDASGSRTGELFFGEGSRLTVL.

This clone has a count of ten or more. The CDR3 end is not reached by the read, which stops 3 residues before it; the germline J gene fills it in. The rearrangement links TRBV19 to TRBJ1-3, with D hard to call. Looked up from germline, CDR1 is LNHDA and CDR2 is SQIVND (reference sequence). Between the trimmed V and J ends, which lost 5 bases and 0 bases, there was a span of 14 bases. This CDR3 has 16 residues. The CDR3 sequence is CASSSRHLSSGNTIYF. The covered CDR3 bases are TGTGCCAGTAGTTCTCGACATCTTAGCTCTGGAAACACC.

This clone was picked up many times. The read gets to within 3 residues of the CDR3 end, and the germline J gene fills in the rest. The chain has TRBV27 and TRBJ2-7; 7 bases align to TRBD1. V lost 5 bases and J lost 5; bases outside the gene matches: 21. CDR1 is MNHEY, CDR2 SMNVEV, per germline (reference sequence). The CDR3 runs 18 residues. The CDR3 sequence: CASSPTGLGFRGYHEQYF. Partial CDR3 DNA: TGTGCCAGCAGTCCGACGGGCCTCGGCTTCAGGGGGTACCACGAG.

This clone was recorded many times. The sequenced CDR3 bases are TGTGCCTGGAGCCCGCGATCCTACCAAGAGACC. Its translation: CAWSPRSYQET. The full CDR3 protein reads CAWSPRSYQETQYF. The chain couples TRBV30 to TRBJ2-5; D is unclear. The sequence runs out 3 residues before the end of the CDR3; the remainder is reconstructed from the germline J gene. In germline, CDR1 is GTSNPN, CDR2 SVGIG (reference sequence). The CDR3 spans 14 residues. The V end was cut by 3 bases, the J end by 0 bases, with 11 bases between. Using reference TRBV30 and TRBJ2-5 for the parts outside the CDR3, the full variable domain is SQTIHQWPATLVQPVGSPLSLECTVEGTSNPNLYWYRQAAGRGLQLLFYSVGIGQISSEVPQNLSASRPQDRQFILSSKKLLLSDSGFYLCAWSPRSYQETQYFGPGTRLLVL.

This clone showed up many times. The read ends 3 residues early relative to the CDR3; the germline J gene fills the gap. The genes are TRBV20-1 and TRBJ2-3; TRBD2 matches at 9 bases. The CDR3 runs 15 residues. V was clipped by 2 bases and J by 4 bases; unmatched bases: 7. Germline values: CDR1 DFQATT, CDR2 SNEGSKA (reference sequence). CDR3 DNA (partial): TGCAGTGCTAGATCCGCTAGCGGGGTCCCAGATACG. Its protein is CSARSASGVPDT. The whole CDR3 protein reads CSARSASGVPDTQYF.

In its sample, this clone was seen many times. The read gets to within 3 residues of the CDR3 end, and the germline J gene fills in the rest. This chain connects TRBV30 to TRBJ1-5; D remains unclear. Trimming cost V 4 bases and J 2 bases, with 9 bases left between them. The V gene's germline CDR1 is GTSNPN and CDR2 SVGIG (reference sequence). There are 13 residues in the CDR3. This CDR3 reads CAWNAAGNQPQHF. The part of the CDR3 DNA that was read is TGTGCCTGGAACGCGGCGGGCAATCAGCCC.

This clone has at least ten counts. Read sequence stops 3 residues before the CDR3 end, and the germline J gene provides the missing end. The V and J genes are TRBV4-2 and TRBJ1-5; D not resolved. Germline V CDR1 and CDR2: LGHNA, YNFKEQ. V was cut by 1 base and J by 5 bases, with 12 bases left in between. The CDR3 is 15 amino acids. CDR3 sequence: CASSQGTVEDQPQHF. The covered CDR3 bases are TGTGCCAGCAGCCAAGGAACCGTCGAGGATCAGCCC.

The sample holds many counts of this clone. The read ends 3 residues before the CDR3 terminus; that terminus is restored from the germline J gene. This sequence joins TRBV14 and TRBJ2-7; a possible D gene is TRBD2 (5 bases). Looked up from germline, CDR1 is SGHDN and CDR2 is FVKESK. Trimming left V 3 bases short and J 3 bases short, with 9 bases between. The CDR3 runs 13 residues. The CDR3 DNA, read in part, is TGTGCCAGCAGCCATTACCGGGGCTACGAG. Translation gives CASSHYRGYE. The entire CDR3 sequence reads CASSHYRGYEQYF.

This clone has ten or more counts. The CDR3 extends 3 residues past the end of the read, so its final part is completed from the germline J gene. This chain links TRBV19 with TRBJ2-3, with a possible D match to TRBD1 (7 bases). This CDR3 comprises 13 residues. Trimming removed 5 bases from V and 5 bases from J, with 11 bases in between. The germline gives CDR1 LNHDA, CDR2 SQIVND (reference sequence). The DNA read from the CDR3 is TGTGCCAGTAGTCGGCAGGGGGGAGATACG. This sequence encodes CASSRQGGDT. The entire CDR3 protein reads CASSRQGGDTQYF.

This clone occurred many times. The read falls 3 residues short of the CDR3 end, and the missing part is taken from the germline J gene. The gene calls are TRBV20-1 and TRBJ2-2; 7 nucleotides align to TRBD2. CDR3 length equals 14 residues. From germline, CDR1 is DFQATT and CDR2 SNEGSKA (reference sequence). V lost 6 bases and J lost 6; bases outside the gene matches: 10. The CDR3 spells CSAAAPAGAGELFF. The sequenced CDR3 bases are TGCAGTGCCGCGGCCCCCGCGGGGGCCGGGGAG.

A remark on this clone: The read ends 3 residues early relative to the CDR3; the germline J gene fills the gap. V is TRBV2 and J is TRBJ1-1; 9 nucleotides match TRBD1. Looked up from germline, CDR1 is SNHLY and CDR2 is FYNNEI. Trimming took 7 bases from V and 2 from J; bases not matched to a gene: 5. This CDR3 is 14 amino acids long. Partial CDR3 DNA: TGTGCCAGCAACACAGGGGGCGTTAACACTGAA. This encodes CASNTGGVNTE. In full, the CDR3 is CASNTGGVNTEAFF.